A single sample is the source of the 14 T cell receptor beta chains below, sequenced in a study of blood T cell repertoires in COVID-19. Sequenced by immunoSEQ multiplex PCR; TCRdb stores in-frame clones only, minus some. This table holds approximately 170,000 clones, about 86% found once. Specimen: peripheral blood. These receptors were taken from a woman at least 80 years old in a cohort sampled during active or convalescent COVID-19.

The chain has TRBV5-1 and TRBJ2-4; a weak D match, TRBD1 (7 bases). In germline, CDR1 is SGHRS, CDR2 YFSETQ. Trimming cost V 4 bases and J 4 bases, with 18 bases left between them. CDR3 length: 16 amino acids. CDR3 DNA: TGCGCCAGCAGCACCGGCACGGGGGACAGTAAAAACATTCAGTACTTC. It yields the protein CASSTGTGDSKNIQYF.

V usage is TRBV28 and J usage is TRBJ1-6; TRBD1 matches at 7 bases. Germline V gives CDR1 MDHEN, CDR2 SYDVKM. This CDR3 has 13 amino acids. V lost 5 bases and J lost 7; bases outside the gene matches: 2. Written as DNA, the CDR3 is TGTGCCAGCAGTAGACAGGGAAATTCACCCCTCCACTTT. Its protein product is CASSRQGNSPLHF.

This clone turned up a few times. The chain combines TRBV6-5 with TRBJ1-2; TRBD1 matches at 7 bases. CDR3 length: 12 amino acids. Trimming at V came to 6 bases and at J to 5 bases, leaving 3 bases not matched to a gene. The germline V gene has CDR1 MNHEY and CDR2 SVGAGI. The CDR3 nucleotides read TGTGCCAGCAGGGACAGGCCATATGGCTACACCTTC. Its protein is CASRDRPYGYTF.

This clone was seen repeatedly, ten times or more. The chain couples TRBV5-5 to TRBJ2-5, with TRBD2 matching over 8 bases. The V gene end was trimmed by 1 base and the J gene end by 4 bases; junction bases not matched to a gene: 0. This CDR3 is 13 amino acids long. Looked up from germline, CDR1 is SGHKS and CDR2 is YYEKEE (reference sequence). The CDR3 DNA reads as TGTGCCAGCAGCTTGCTAGCGGGAGAGACCCAGTACTTC. This sequence encodes CASSLLAGETQYF.

This clone came up a few times. The chain recombines TRBV7-5 with TRBJ1-1. TRBV7-5 is classified as a pseudogene. CDR3 size: 16 residues. CDR3 amino acids: CARSLESGSGNTEAFF. CDR3 DNA: TGTGCCAGAAGCTTAGAATCGGGGTCTGGGAACACTGAAGCTTTCTTT.

The CDR3 loop reads CASSRQGVTGELFF. The CDR3 coding sequence is TGTGCCAGCAGCAGGCAGGGGGTCACCGGGGAGCTGTTTTTT. The chain recombines TRBV5-5 with TRBJ2-2, with 7 bases identical to TRBD1. The CDR3 contains 14 residues. The germline CDR1 and CDR2 sequences are SGHKS and YYEKEE (reference sequence). Germline trimming cut 4 bases from V and 4 bases from J; bases unmatched to any gene: 4. Full variable domain (missing parts from reference TRBV5-5 and TRBJ2-2): DAGVTQSPTHLIKTRGQQVTLRCSPISGHKSVSWYQQVLGQGPQFIFQYYEKEERGRGNFPDRFSARQFPNYSSELNVNALLLGDSALYLCASSRQGVTGELFFGEGSRLTVL.

V and J are TRBV6-5 and TRBJ2-2; 8 bases map to TRBD1. Unmatched junction bases numbered 3, after V lost 0 bases and J lost 6 bases. Germline V gene data show CDR1 as MNHEY and CDR2 as SVGAGI. This CDR3 contains 15 residues. CDR3: CASSYSQGAPGELFF. In nucleotides, the CDR3 is TGTGCCAGCAGTTACTCGCAGGGGGCGCCCGGGGAGCTGTTTTTT.

The J gene is TRBJ1-2, the V gene TRBV6-5; D is unresolved. Germline V gives CDR1 MNHEY, CDR2 SVGAGI. V dropped 6 bases and J dropped 0 bases, with 8 bases sitting between them. The CDR3 contains 13 residues. This chain's CDR3 is CASSQATNYGYTF. CDR3 nucleotides: TGTGCCAGCAGCCAGGCCACTAACTATGGCTACACCTTC.

The chain links TRBV7-9 to TRBJ1-5; D is possibly TRBD1 (5 bases). Per germline, CDR1 SEHNR and CDR2 FQNEAQ (reference sequence). Trimming took off 4 bases at V and 0 bases at J, with 16 bases between the two ends. This CDR3 spans 17 amino acids. The CDR3 DNA sequence: TGTGCCAGCAGCTCCTATTTGCGGGGGAATAGCAATCAGCCCCAGCATTTT. Translated, it gives CASSSYLRGNSNQPQHF.

This rearrangement joins TRBV10-1 to TRBJ2-3; 8 bases map to TRBD2. Trimming took 10 bases from V and 3 from J; bases not matched to a gene: 9. The CDR3 has 14 residues. Germline V gives CDR1 WNHNN, CDR2 SYGVQD (reference sequence). In DNA, the CDR3 is TGCGCCACCTCCCTAGCGGGCCCGACAGATACGCAGTATTTT. Its protein product is CATSLAGPTDTQYF.

The V and J genes are TRBV10-3 and TRBJ1-1; TRBD1 is a possible D gene (5 bases). CDR3 length: 14 amino acids. The V and J ends lost 3 bases and 1 base respectively, with 9 bases between them. From germline, CDR1 is ENHRY and CDR2 SYGVKD. CDR3 loop: CAISDYRGNTEAFF. CDR3 bases: TGTGCCATCAGTGACTATAGGGGGAACACTGAAGCTTTCTTT.

This chain uses TRBV5-6 with TRBJ1-1; no firm D call. Germline loops: CDR1 SGHDT, CDR2 YYEEEE. Trimming removed 5 bases from V and 6 bases from J, with 8 bases in between. CDR3 length: 11 amino acids. For the CDR3, the DNA is TGTGCCAGCAGTCGACAAGCTGAAGCTTTCTTT. Its protein is CASSRQAEAFF.

The V and J genes are TRBV5-4 and TRBJ2-4, with TRBD1 as a possible D gene (6 bases). CDR1 and CDR2 from the germline V gene are SGHNT and YYREEE (reference sequence). This CDR3 has 16 residues. V shed 4 bases and J shed 3 bases, with 17 bases lying between them. CDR3 loop: CASSPGQGLGKNIQYF. CDR3 nucleotide sequence: TGTGCCAGCAGCCCTGGGCAGGGGCTCGGCAAAAACATTCAGTACTTC.

The chain's CDR3 is CASSSGTANTGELFF. CDR3 nucleotides: TGTGCCAGCAGTTCCGGGACAGCAAACACCGGGGAGCTGTTTTTT. The chain is built from TRBV6-2 or TRBV6-3 and TRBJ2-2; 7 bases map to TRBD1. The V gene's germline CDR1 is MNHEY and CDR2 SVGEGT. This CDR3 is built from 15 residues. J lost 2 bases, V lost 4 bases, and 4 bases had no gene match.